Following are 32 T cell receptor beta chains from one sample sequenced in a study of low-dose radiotherapy and immunotherapy resistance in tumors. TRAV- and TRBV-specific primers, spanning alpha and beta chains, primed first-strand cDNA. TCRs were amplified for roughly 20 PCR cycles with a constant-region primer and V-primer adapter. MiXCR, applied by TCRdb to the reads, yields one record per CDR3 protein. The top ten hold approximately 1.3% of the sample, which has 65,000 to 95,000 distinct CDR3 sequences, 17% seen once. The time point: after trial treatment. Indicated treatment: LDRT plus nivolumab, ipilimumab, low-dose cyclophosphamide and aspirin (RACIN trial). The sample here was PBMCs, taken after low-dose radiotherapy plus immunotherapy. The origin of the receptors is a male donor with prostate cancer.

CDR3 residues: CASSFGGGLPNTGELFF. CDR3 sequence (DNA): TGTGCCAGCAGTTTTGGGGGCGGGCTACCCAACACCGGGGAGCTGTTTTTT. The V gene is TRBV27, the J gene TRBJ2-2; D may be TRBD1 (6 bases). This CDR3 is built from 17 residues. Germline CDR1 reads MNHEY; CDR2 reads SMNVEV (reference sequence). Trimming removed 3 bases from V and 2 bases from J, with 16 bases in between.

Many counts were recorded for this clonotype. This chain joins TRBV7-9 and TRBJ2-5; D unresolved. Per germline, CDR1 SEHNR and CDR2 FQNEAQ (reference sequence). Trimming stripped 5 bases from V and 3 bases from J, with 4 bases between. The CDR3 consists of 11 residues. CDR3 sequence: CASSRKETQYF. The CDR3 region has the DNA TGTGCCAGCAGCAGGAAAGAGACCCAGTACTTC.

This clonotype was found many times. The chain joins TRBV2 to TRBJ2-7; 10 positions agree with TRBD2. From germline, CDR1 is SNHLY and CDR2 FYNNEI. The CDR3 is 14 residues long. With 5 bases clipped from V and 6 bases from J, the junction kept 7 bases outside the gene matches. CDR3 sequence: CASSSKRLAGEQYF. CDR3 coding DNA: TGTGCCAGCAGTTCCAAGCGACTAGCGGGCGAGCAGTACTTC. Looking up the rest from reference TRBV2 and TRBJ2-7 gives the full variable domain: EPEVTQTPSHQVTQMGQEVILRCVPISNHLYFYWYRQILGQKVEFLVSFYNNEISEKSEIFDDQFSVERPDGSNFTLKIRSTKLEDSAMYFCASSSKRLAGEQYFGPGTRLTVT.

The sample holds many counts of this clonotype. V is TRBV20-1 and J is TRBJ2-7; possibly TRBD1 for D (5 bases). Trimming removed 6 bases from V and 6 bases from J, with 21 bases in between. Germline CDR1 reads DFQATT; CDR2 reads SNEGSKA (reference sequence). This CDR3 has 14 residues. The CDR3 sequence is CSARRGAGNIEQYF. The CDR3 DNA follows: TGCAGTGCCCGTCGTGGGGCAGGGAACATCGAGCAGTACTTC.

About this clonotype itself: Because the CDR3's place on the DNA is in doubt, the DNA is left out and the CDR3 is given as listed by TCRdb. CDR3 sequence: CASSLAVGDIGGKLFFFF. The rearrangement joins TRBV7-2 to TRBJ1-4; the tabulated D call, TRBD1, remains unverified against the DNA. Counting both end residues, the CDR3 totals 18 amino acids. Germline values: CDR1 SGHTA, CDR2 FQGNSA.

This clonotype was detected only a few times. A read error likely explains this, since a far larger clone differs by one base. The chain couples TRBV5-1 to TRBJ2-4; 8 bases line up with TRBD2. J lost 13 bases, V lost 2 bases, and 8 bases had no gene match. The CDR3 consists of 13 residues. Germline V gene lookup returns CDR1 SGHRS and CDR2 YFSETQ. The CDR3 reads CASSLPGGDEQYF. In nucleotides, the CDR3 is TGCGCCAGCAGCTTACCGGGAGGGGATGAGCAGTACTTC.

In this sample, this clonotype turned up once. A far more abundant clone sits one base away, making this likely a read error. The chain has TRBV7-2 and TRBJ1-2, with D unresolved. The CDR3 consists of 13 residues. Germline lookup yields CDR1 SGHTA and CDR2 FQGNSA. The V end was cut by 6 bases, the J end by 13 bases, with 21 bases between. CDR3 residues: CASSPIGSVTGTF. CDR3 DNA: TGTGCCAGCAGTCCCATTGGCTCGGTGACCGGCACCTTC.

This clonotype was seen only a few times. This chain links TRBV4-2 with TRBJ2-7; D may match TRBD1 or TRBD2 (5 bases each). The V gene's germline CDR1 is LGHNA and CDR2 YNFKEQ. The V end lost 0 bases, the J end lost 3 bases, and 18 bases lay between the germline ends. This CDR3 is built from 17 residues. The CDR3 loop reads CASSQDARGHRDYEQYF. The CDR3 DNA sequence: TGTGCCAGCAGCCAAGATGCCCGGGGCCATCGGGACTACGAGCAGTACTTC.

This clonotype was recorded at least ten times. This rearrangement joins TRBV5-6 to TRBJ1-2; 7 bases are a match to TRBD1. The V gene end was trimmed by 4 bases and the J gene end by 4 bases; junction bases not matched to a gene: 7. The CDR3 extends over 14 amino acids. Germline loops: CDR1 SGHDT, CDR2 YYEEEE. This CDR3 is CASSPGQPGYGYTF. The CDR3 coding sequence is TGTGCCAGCAGCCCGGGACAGCCCGGCTATGGCTACACCTTC.

This clonotype was seen at least ten times. The chain recombines TRBV5-4 with TRBJ2-2; no definite D call. Germline V gene data show CDR1 as SGHNT and CDR2 as YYREEE (reference sequence). The V and J ends lost 4 bases and 4 bases respectively, with 8 bases between them. The CDR3 has 13 residues. This CDR3 is CASSTSTTGELFF. The CDR3 nucleotides read TGTGCCAGCAGCACTTCTACCACCGGGGAGCTGTTTTTT.

With respect to this clonotype: It is unclear where the CDR3 begins or ends on the DNA, so no DNA is shown, and the CDR3 is as TCRdb lists it. The CDR3 region is CASTNQTSMYLCASWLAGGETQYF. The J gene is TRBJ2-5, the V gene TRBV7-9; the D call TRBD2 from the table was never checked on the DNA. CDR1 SEHNR and CDR2 FQNEAQ come from the germline V gene (reference sequence). Counting both end residues, the CDR3 totals 24 amino acids.

This clonotype occurred many times. This chain links TRBV6-2 or TRBV6-3 with TRBJ1-1; TRBD1 might be the D (5 bases). V was pared by 8 bases and J by 0 bases, with 16 bases between. This CDR3 region has 15 residues. Germline values: CDR1 MNHEY, CDR2 SVGEGT. The CDR3, as DNA: TGTGCCAGCGCACCGGGGGGACGTATGAACACTGAAGCTTTCTTT. Amino acid sequence: CASAPGGRMNTEAFF.

This clonotype was detected ten times or more. The chain employs TRBV5-1 and TRBJ1-1, with D possibly matching TRBD1 (6 bases). Germline V gene sequence: CDR1 SGHRS, CDR2 YFSETQ. V was shortened by 5 bases and J by 3 bases, with 14 bases between the two germline ends. This CDR3 comprises 14 residues. CDR3 residues: CASRVQGEYTEAFF. The CDR3 coding sequence is TGCGCCAGCAGAGTACAGGGTGAGTACACTGAAGCTTTCTTT. Looking up the rest from reference TRBV5-1 and TRBJ1-1 gives the full variable domain: KAGVTQTPRYLIKTRGQQVTLSCSPISGHRSVSWYQQTPGQGLQFLFEYFSETQRNKGNFPGRFSGRQFSNSRSEMNVSTLELGDSALYLCASRVQGEYTEAFFGQGTRLTVV.

This clonotype was counted between two and nine times. The chain links TRBV27 to TRBJ1-5; no definite D call. Germline V gives CDR1 MNHEY, CDR2 SMNVEV (reference sequence). The CDR3 sequence is 13 residues long. V lost 6 bases, J lost 2 bases, and 8 bases lay in between. This CDR3 reads CASRPPGNQPQHF. The CDR3 nucleotides are TGTGCCAGCAGGCCGCCGGGCAATCAGCCCCAGCATTTT.

V is TRBV27 and J is TRBJ2-7, with TRBD2 matching 11 bases. Trimming took 6 bases from V and 4 from J; bases not matched to a gene: 11. Germline V lookup: CDR1 MNHEY, CDR2 SMNVEV (reference sequence). The CDR3 runs to 16 residues. CDR3 in amino acids: CASREITSGRGYEQYF. The DNA of the CDR3 is TGTGCCAGCAGAGAAATTACTAGCGGGAGAGGGTACGAGCAGTACTTC.

This clonotype was seen many times. As DNA, the CDR3 is TGCAGCGTTGAAGCAACAGGGACCACTGAAGCTTTCTTT. This gives the protein CSVEATGTTEAFF. The rearrangement uses TRBV29-1 and TRBJ1-1; possible D gene TRBD1, 6 bases. CDR3 length: 13 residues. Germline V lookup: CDR1 SQVTM, CDR2 ANQGSEA. The V gene lost 1 base and the J gene lost 4 bases, with 10 bases spanning the gap.

The J gene is TRBJ2-7, the V gene TRBV28; possibly TRBD1 for D (5 bases). The CDR3 covers 15 residues. Germline loops: CDR1 MDHEN, CDR2 SYDVKM. V was trimmed by 1 base and J by 2 bases, leaving 12 bases between them. The CDR3 loop is CASSLSRETPYEQYF. The CDR3 DNA reads TGTGCCAGCAGTTTATCCAGGGAAACCCCCTACGAGCAGTACTTC.

This clonotype was seen at least ten times. The chain uses TRBV19 and TRBJ2-1; 8 nucleotides line up with TRBD2. This CDR3 has 15 amino acids. V was pared by 3 bases and J by 3 bases, with 4 bases of the junction left unmatched. Germline CDR1 and CDR2: LNHDA and SQIVND (reference sequence). The CDR3 region has the DNA TGTGCCAGTAGTATTATTAGCGGGGTCTACAATGAGCAGTTCTTC. Amino acid sequence: CASSIISGVYNEQFF.

For this clonotype: A read error is the likely source, as a far larger clone sits one nucleotide away. The chain links TRBV28 to TRBJ2-1; D might be TRBD1 (6 bases). The CDR3 extends over 16 amino acids. The V end was cut by 4 bases, the J end by 10 bases, with 23 bases between. Germline V gene data show CDR1 as MDHEN and CDR2 as SYDVKM. CDR3 region: CASSYPWTVPGYEQFF. CDR3 in DNA: TGTGCCAGCAGTTATCCTTGGACAGTCCCCGGCTACGAGCAGTTCTTC.

There are many counts of this clonotype. The chain recombines TRBV6-1 with TRBJ2-3; unclear D gene. V was clipped by 1 base and J by 8 bases, with 10 bases between them. Germline CDR1 and CDR2: MNHNS and SASEGT. The CDR3 extends over 13 amino acids. The CDR3 loop is CASSEGRPSTQYF. CDR3 DNA: TGTGCCAGCAGTGAAGGTCGACCGAGTACGCAGTATTTT.

For this clonotype: A much larger clone is a single base away; this may be a read error. The V gene is TRBV7-9, the J gene TRBJ1-1; maybe TRBD1 (5 bases). Germline V CDR1 and CDR2: SEHNR, FQNEAQ (reference sequence). V dropped 6 bases and J dropped 11 bases, with 22 bases sitting between them. The length of the CDR3 is 14 residues. The CDR3 coding sequence is TGTGCCAGCAGTACCGGGACCAGTCCTTCTAGGGCTTTCTTT. It is translated as CASSTGTSPSRAFF.

This clonotype occurred many times. CDR3 residues: CSARPPGLDLLGTQYF. For the CDR3, the DNA is TGCAGTGCTAGGCCGCCGGGACTAGATTTATTGGGTACGCAGTATTTT. This chain joins TRBV20-1 and TRBJ2-3; 8 bases fit TRBD2. V lost 3 bases to trimming and J lost 8 bases; unmatched junction nucleotides: 16. The germline V gene encodes CDR1 DFQATT and CDR2 SNEGSKA (reference sequence). This CDR3 is 16 amino acids long.

This clonotype has a count of ten or more. The J gene is TRBJ2-7, the V gene TRBV12-3 or TRBV12-4; no clear D gene. V lost 0 bases and J lost 6, with 9 bases in between. The CDR3 consists of 13 residues. DNA of the CDR3: TGTGCCAGCAGTTTAGCCCTCAGTGGCGAGCAGTACTTC. It codes for CASSLALSGEQYF.

This clonotype was seen ten or more times. The rearrangement links TRBV6-2 or TRBV6-3 to TRBJ1-1; a possible D gene is TRBD1 (6 bases). The CDR3 sequence is 15 residues long. V was pared by 2 bases and J by 4 bases, with 14 bases between. Germline CDR1 is MNHEY and CDR2 is SVGEGT. The CDR3 DNA reads TGTGCCAGCAGTTACCCCGGTGGCAGGGGCACTGAAGCTTTCTTT. Its translation is CASSYPGGRGTEAFF.

At least ten counts were recorded for this clonotype. This chain connects TRBV28 to TRBJ1-5; D call uncertain. The CDR3 sequence is 18 residues long. CDR1 and CDR2 from the germline V gene are MDHEN and SYDVKM. Trimming took 1 base from V and 5 from J, leaving 21 bases between them. CDR3 coding DNA: TGTGCCAGCAGTTTATCCCCGGGTCTAGGAGCCCTCGATCAGCCCCAGCATTTT. Its protein product is CASSLSPGLGALDQPQHF.

This clonotype occurred many times. V gene TRBV10-3 combines with J gene TRBJ2-3; 9 bases agree with TRBD2. Unmatched junction bases numbered 6, after V lost 3 bases and J lost 2 bases. Per the germline V gene, CDR1 is ENHRY and CDR2 is SYGVKD. The CDR3 has 16 amino acids. CDR3: CAISDGASGTTDTQYF. CDR3 coding DNA: TGTGCCATCAGTGATGGGGCTAGCGGGACCACAGATACGCAGTATTTT.

Note on this clonotype: Just one base apart from a much larger clone, this may be a read error. The chain carries TRBV7-9 and TRBJ2-7; possibly TRBD1 or TRBD2 for D (5 bases each). The CDR3 has 16 amino acids. Trimming shortened V by 7 bases and J by 7 bases, and 26 bases separated the two germline ends. The germline CDR1 and CDR2 sequences are SEHNR and FQNEAQ (reference sequence). The CDR3, as DNA: TGTGCCAGCACCCCCATGTGGGGGTTCTCCTACAATGAGCAGTACTTC. This gives the protein CASTPMWGFSYNEQYF. Based on the CDR3 plus reference TRBV7-9 and TRBJ2-7, the full variable domain is DTGVSQNPRHKITKRGQNVTFRCDPISEHNRLYWYRQTLGQGPEFLTYFQNEAQLEKSRLLSDRFSAERPKGSFSTLEIQRTEQGDSAMYLCASTPMWGFSYNEQYFGPGTRLTVT.

Many counts were recorded for this clonotype. V gene TRBV6-1 combines with J gene TRBJ2-3; 9 bases agree with TRBD2. This CDR3 has 14 amino acids. The germline V gene has CDR1 MNHNS and CDR2 SASEGT. The V and J ends lost 4 bases and 3 bases, in that order; junction bases with no gene match: 2. This chain's CDR3 is CASSVAGATDTQYF. For the CDR3, the DNA is TGTGCCAGCAGTGTAGCGGGGGCGACAGATACGCAGTATTTT.

This clonotype has a handful of counts. The rearrangement links TRBV11-2 to TRBJ2-1, with D tentatively TRBD2 (7 bases). With 7 bases removed from V and 0 bases from J, the gap between germline ends came to 19 bases. Germline V gene lookup returns CDR1 SGHAT and CDR2 FQNNGV. The CDR3 totals 17 residues. For the CDR3, the DNA is TGTGCCAGCAACGGGGGGCTTAGGGGAAGCTCCTACAATGAGCAGTTCTTC. This codes for CASNGGLRGSSYNEQFF.

In this sample, this clonotype turned up many times. The J gene is TRBJ2-7, the V gene TRBV20-1; 7 bases map to TRBD2. J lost 7 bases, V lost 6 bases, and 12 bases had no gene match. The CDR3 has 13 residues. Germline V gene sequence: CDR1 DFQATT, CDR2 SNEGSKA (reference sequence). CDR3 in amino acids: CSAQRDPLSEQYF. The CDR3 DNA reads TGCAGTGCGCAGCGGGACCCCCTGTCGGAGCAGTACTTC.

This clonotype was counted at least ten times. V gene TRBV5-6 combines with J gene TRBJ2-7, with TRBD2 matching over 8 bases. V lost 3 bases to trimming and J lost 6 bases; unmatched junction nucleotides: 14. Germline V gene data show CDR1 as SGHDT and CDR2 as YYEEEE. This CDR3 region has 16 residues. The CDR3 bases are TGTGCCAGCAGCTCACCCGTCGGGAGGGCTAGGGGCGAGCAGTACTTC. It specifies CASSSPVGRARGEQYF.

Details on this clonotype: This probably arose from a read error, given a far larger clone one base away. CDR3 bases: TGTGCCAGCAGTGAGAGTCTCCGCTCCTACAATGAGCAGTACTTC. Translation gives CASSESLRSYNEQYF. V and J are TRBV6-6 and TRBJ2-7; D uncertain. With 5 bases removed from V and 7 bases from J, the gap between germline ends came to 21 bases. CDR1 and CDR2 (germline): MNHNY, SVGAGI (reference sequence). The CDR3 is 15 amino acids.